This paragraph covers one T cell receptor beta chain sequence. This specimen belongs to a study of sequential checkpoint blockade in melanoma. Germline V CDR1 and CDR2: KGHSH, LQKENI. Trimming cost V 0 bases and J 6 bases; bases outside gene matches: 4. The CDR3 consists of 15 residues. Profiling relied on immunoSEQ multiplex PCR, and the TCRdb table lists in-frame clones only, not all of them. The sample contains approximately 21,000 clones, 82% of which appear only once. Treatment specified: randomized to nivolumab then ipilimumab (arm A) or the reverse (arm B). The TCR sequence derives from a human donor with melanoma. The material was CD8+ T cells sorted from blood (inferred from file names), obtained from a patient given nivolumab and ipilimumab in sequence. The chain is built from TRBV18 and TRBJ1-5; the match to TRBD1 covers 8 bases. This chain's CDR3 is CASSPPGTGIQPQHF. The CDR3 DNA is TGTGCCAGCTCACCACCGGGGACAGGAATTCAGCCCCAGCATTTT.